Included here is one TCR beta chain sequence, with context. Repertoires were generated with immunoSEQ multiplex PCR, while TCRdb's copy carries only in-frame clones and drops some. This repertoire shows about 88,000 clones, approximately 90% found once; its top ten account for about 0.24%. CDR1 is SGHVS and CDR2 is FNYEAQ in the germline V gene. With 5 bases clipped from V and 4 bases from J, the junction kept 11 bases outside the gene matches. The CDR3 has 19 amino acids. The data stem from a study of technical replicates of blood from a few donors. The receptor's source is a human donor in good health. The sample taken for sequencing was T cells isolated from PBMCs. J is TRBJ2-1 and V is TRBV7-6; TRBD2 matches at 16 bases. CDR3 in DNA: TGTGCCAGCAGCCCGGGTTCGGGACTAGCGGGGGGGCAATACAATGAGCAGTTCTTC. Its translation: CASSPGSGLAGGQYNEQFF.